This TCR beta chain was documented in a study of blood T cell repertoires in COVID-19. Per the original data handling: Estimated nucleated cell counts came from reference gene primer amplification. Here immunoSEQ multiplex PCR was the method, and the copy in TCRdb shows in-frame clones only, minus some. V and J calls plus clone size are reproduced from that table; the DNA served to infer D and trimming. The table includes hundreds of thousands of clones, around 90% detected once. This CDR3 spans 15 amino acids. V lost 3 bases to trimming and J lost 2 bases, with 12 bases between them. Germline assignment: CDR1 MGHRA and CDR2 YSYEKL.

What was sequenced was peripheral blood. The source of this sequence is a woman in her sixties or seventies with COVID-19, enrolled during active disease. This chain joins TRBV4-1 and TRBJ2-3; D may be TRBD2 (6 bases). The CDR3 DNA reads TGCGCCAGCAGCCAGGGGGGAGGCCCCACAGATACGCAGTATTTT. This codes for CASSQGGGPTDTQYF.